A single sample is the source of the 29 T cell receptor beta chains below, sequenced in a study of regulatory T cells in long-lasting Graves disease. Both iRepertoire HTBI primers and Arm-PCR of CDR3 regions were used to build the TCR beta libraries. TCRdb re-analysed the multiplex PCR reads in MiXCR, keeping a single row per CDR3 protein. Of about 400,000 distinct CDR3 sequences listed, about 15% are singletons. Time point in this sample: newly diagnosed GD, antithyroid drugs for less than 3 months. Preparation of the TCR library used RNA extracted from PBMCs. The data were also submitted as part of a second study, on T cells in Graves' hyperthyroidism and ophthalmopathy.

Sample: peripheral blood mononuclear cells (PBMCs), taken at new diagnosis, from a patient treated with antithyroid drugs. The origin of the receptors is a woman aged 40-49 years with Graves disease.

This clonotype was counted ten times or more. The V call is TRBV9, the J call TRBJ1-1; D unclear. The CDR3 is 13 residues long. The germline V and J ends were trimmed by 0 bases and 1 base, with 4 bases remaining between them. The V gene's germline CDR1 is SGDLS and CDR2 YYNGEE. In DNA form, the CDR3 reads TGTGCCAGCAGCGTAGCCCCGAACACTGAAGCTTTCTTT. Residues: CASSVAPNTEAFF.

This clonotype was counted only a few times. The rearrangement links TRBV28 to TRBJ2-2; TRBD1 is a possible D gene (6 bases). V dropped 4 bases and J dropped 2 bases, with 11 bases sitting between them. Per the germline V gene, CDR1 is MDHEN and CDR2 is SYDVKM. This CDR3 comprises 15 residues. The DNA for the CDR3 is TGTGCCAGCAGTTCTTACAGGGTAAACACCGGGGAGCTGTTTTTT. Translation gives CASSSYRVNTGELFF.

Many counts were recorded for this clonotype. The chain has TRBV19 and TRBJ1-6; no firm D call. V was clipped by 7 bases and J by 0 bases, with 7 bases between them. CDR3 length equals 14 residues. In germline, CDR1 is LNHDA, CDR2 SQIVND (reference sequence). CDR3 bases: TGTGCCAGTACCGGAGGCTCCTATAATTCACCCCTCCACTTT. Residues: CASTGGSYNSPLHF. The complete variable domain, with remaining parts taken from reference TRBV19 and TRBJ1-6, reads DGGITQSPKYLFRKEGQNVTLSCEQNLNHDAMYWYRQDPGQGLRLIYYSQIVNDFQKGDIAEGYSVSREKKESFPLTVTSAQKNPTAFYLCASTGGSYNSPLHFGNGTRLTVT.

The chain joins TRBV27 to TRBJ2-3; 9 nucleotides agree with TRBD1. With V trimmed by 5 bases and J by 1 base, 7 bases remained unmatched. The length of the CDR3 is 16 residues. Germline assignment: CDR1 MNHEY and CDR2 SMNVEV (reference sequence). The CDR3 DNA reads TGTGCCAGCAGTGGTCCGGGACAGGGAGGCACAGATACGCAGTATTTT. Its translation is CASSGPGQGGTDTQYF.

This clonotype was found many times. The rearrangement uses TRBV29-1 and TRBJ2-7, with TRBD1 matching over 11 bases. The CDR3 runs 13 residues. J was trimmed by 6 bases and V by 7 bases; bases with no gene match: 8. The germline CDR1 and CDR2 sequences are SQVTM and ANQGSEA. The CDR3 sequence is CSATGTGGVEQYF. CDR3 bases: TGCAGCGCCACCGGGACAGGGGGTGTCGAGCAGTACTTC.

This clonotype has a count of ten or more. The chain links TRBV5-4 to TRBJ2-1; D may correspond to TRBD1 or TRBD2 (5 bases each). Germline-derived CDR1 and CDR2 are SGHNT and YYREEE (reference sequence). The germline V and J ends were trimmed by 6 bases and 9 bases, with 10 bases remaining between them. The length of the CDR3 is 11 residues. The CDR3 reads CASKDGTEQFF. Written as DNA, the CDR3 is TGTGCCAGCAAGGATGGGACTGAGCAGTTCTTC.

The chain links TRBV4-1 to TRBJ2-3, with D possibly being TRBD1 (6 bases). This CDR3 spans 18 amino acids. Germline assignment: CDR1 MGHRA and CDR2 YSYEKL. Trimming took 0 bases from V and 4 from J, leaving 20 bases between them. CDR3 in amino acids: CASSQDRDMTGRADTQYF. CDR3 in DNA: TGCGCCAGCAGCCAAGATCGGGACATGACAGGAAGGGCAGATACGCAGTATTTT.

This clonotype was seen only a few times. The rearrangement joins TRBV7-9 to TRBJ2-7, with 9 bases lining up with TRBD1. This CDR3 spans 16 amino acids. Germline trimming cut 5 bases from V and 4 bases from J; bases unmatched to any gene: 12. In germline, CDR1 is SEHNR, CDR2 FQNEAQ (reference sequence). CDR3 protein: CASSAGGRDRGYEQYF. CDR3 coding DNA: TGTGCCAGCAGCGCCGGAGGTCGCGACAGGGGGTACGAGCAGTACTTC.

This clonotype was observed a handful of times. The rearrangement uses TRBV20-1 and TRBJ2-3, with 12 bases lining up with TRBD2. Trimming took 6 bases from V and 0 from J; bases not matched to a gene: 10. The germline gives CDR1 DFQATT, CDR2 SNEGSKA (reference sequence). The CDR3 extends over 17 amino acids. CDR3 bases: TGCAGTGCCTTGGACAGGACTAGCGGGGCCAGCACAGATACGCAGTATTTT. Amino acid sequence: CSALDRTSGASTDTQYF.

This clonotype showed up many times. The CDR3, as DNA: TGTGCCAGCAGCCGAGGACTAGCGGGAGCAGATACGCAGTATTTT. It translates to CASSRGLAGADTQYF. The J gene is TRBJ2-3, the V gene TRBV12-3 or TRBV12-4; TRBD2 matches 13 bases. J lost 4 bases, V lost 6 bases, and 4 bases had no gene match. CDR3 size: 15 residues.

This clonotype was counted at least ten times. The gene calls are TRBV6-2 or TRBV6-3 and TRBJ2-2; a possible D gene is TRBD2 (6 bases). The CDR3 consists of 14 residues. Germline V gene data show CDR1 as MNHEY and CDR2 as SVGEGT. V was trimmed by 0 bases and J by 6 bases, leaving 8 bases between them. CDR3 region: CASSYSTRSGELFF. DNA of the CDR3: TGTGCCAGCAGTTACTCGACTAGGTCCGGGGAGCTGTTTTTT.

This clonotype was seen a handful of times. This sequence joins TRBV6-2 or TRBV6-3 and TRBJ2-2, with a weak D call TRBD2 (5 bases). The CDR3 covers 17 residues. The germline V gene encodes CDR1 MNHEY and CDR2 SVGEGT. The ends were cut back, 6 bases at V and 4 bases at J, with 21 bases in the middle. CDR3 bases: TGTGCCAGCAGCCCCACGGGCAGGCGGGTTGTCACCGGGGAGCTGTTTTTT. Its protein is CASSPTGRRVVTGELFF.

In its sample, this clonotype was seen many times. V and J are TRBV20-1 and TRBJ1-4; TRBD1 matches 12 bases. Germline CDR1 is DFQATT and CDR2 is SNEGSKA (reference sequence). Germline trimming cut 5 bases from V and 8 bases from J; bases unmatched to any gene: 12. The CDR3 has 16 residues. The CDR3 here is CSAEGQGARRREKLFF. In nucleotides, the CDR3 is TGCAGTGCTGAGGGACAGGGGGCGCGTCGTAGAGAAAAACTGTTTTTT.

This clonotype was picked up many times. The chain links TRBV7-2 to TRBJ2-7, with 9 nucleotides matching TRBD1. The CDR3 spans 13 residues. J was trimmed by 3 bases and V by 7 bases; bases with no gene match: 4. Per germline, CDR1 SGHTA and CDR2 FQGNSA. The CDR3 DNA reads TGTGCCAGCACCAGACAGGGGGACTACGAGCAGTACTTC. It encodes CASTRQGDYEQYF.

This clonotype occurred many times. The chain carries TRBV9 and TRBJ2-1, with TRBD2 identical over 8 bases. CDR1 and CDR2 (germline): SGDLS, YYNGEE. Trimming removed 0 bases from V and 8 bases from J; junction bases left unmatched: 13. The CDR3 totals 17 residues. CDR3 loop: CASSVEAAGAISDEQFF. In DNA form, the CDR3 reads TGTGCCAGCAGCGTAGAGGCAGCGGGAGCGATTTCGGATGAGCAGTTCTTC.

This clonotype was recorded many times. The rearrangement uses TRBV10-3 and TRBJ1-1, with TRBD1 as a possible D gene (6 bases). V was shortened by 2 bases and J by 1 base, with 23 bases between the two germline ends. Looked up from germline, CDR1 is ENHRY and CDR2 is SYGVKD. This CDR3 spans 19 amino acids. The CDR3 DNA follows: TGTGCCATCAGTGAGACTCCACTAACTACAGGGAAGGGGAACACTGAAGCTTTCTTT. Its translation is CAISETPLTTGKGNTEAFF.

V usage is TRBV20-1 and J usage is TRBJ1-3; D remains ambiguous. Germline CDR1 reads DFQATT; CDR2 reads SNEGSKA (reference sequence). There are 15 residues in the CDR3. Trimming took 0 bases from V and 2 from J, leaving 11 bases between them. The CDR3 DNA reads TGCAGTGCTAGAGATCTAGGCGCCGCTGGAAACACCATATATTTT. Translation gives CSARDLGAAGNTIYF.

This clonotype showed up just a few times. V and J are TRBV20-1 and TRBJ2-7; D not resolved. Germline CDR1 reads DFQATT; CDR2 reads SNEGSKA (reference sequence). Trimming cost V 0 bases and J 4 bases, with 7 bases left between them. The CDR3 has 12 residues. This CDR3 is CSARDFRYEQYF. DNA of the CDR3: TGCAGTGCTAGAGATTTTAGGTACGAGCAGTACTTC.

The V gene is TRBV20-1, the J gene TRBJ2-5, with D perhaps TRBD1 or TRBD2 (5 bases each). There are 13 residues in the CDR3. The germline CDR1 and CDR2 sequences are DFQATT and SNEGSKA (reference sequence). Trimming removed 4 bases at V and 5 bases at J, with 14 bases between. The CDR3 region has the DNA TGCAGTGCTAATCTGGGACGGAGGGAGACCCAGTACTTC. It codes for CSANLGRRETQYF.

The chain employs TRBV12-3 or TRBV12-4 and TRBJ1-6; 10 nucleotides line up with TRBD1. The CDR3 covers 15 residues. With 5 bases clipped from V and 8 bases from J, the junction kept 6 bases outside the gene matches. This CDR3 is CASSPRDRGDSPLHF. In DNA, the CDR3 is TGTGCCAGCAGTCCCCGGGACAGGGGTGATTCACCCCTCCACTTT.

This clonotype was seen at least ten times. The rearrangement uses TRBV7-9 and TRBJ2-7; TRBD2 matches at 13 bases. Germline values: CDR1 SEHNR, CDR2 FQNEAQ (reference sequence). After removal of 4 bases from V and 2 bases from J, the junction contained 2 bases not matched to a gene. The CDR3 is 15 amino acids. The CDR3 protein is CASSWGLAGPYEQYF. The CDR3 DNA is TGTGCCAGCAGCTGGGGACTAGCGGGACCCTACGAGCAGTACTTC.

The V call is TRBV29-1, the J call TRBJ1-1, with a tentative D call TRBD1 (5 bases). Deletions cut 2 bases from V and 4 bases from J, with 11 bases between. The V gene's germline CDR1 is SQVTM and CDR2 ANQGSEA. The CDR3 length is 13 residues. The CDR3, as DNA: TGCAGCGTTGAACCAGGGAGAGGCACTGAAGCTTTCTTT. Amino acids: CSVEPGRGTEAFF. Looking up the rest from reference TRBV29-1 and TRBJ1-1 gives the full variable domain: SAVISQKPSRDICQRGTSLTIQCQVDSQVTMMFWYRQQPGQSLTLIATANQGSEATYESGFVIDKFPISRPNLTFSTLTVSNMSPEDSSIYLCSVEPGRGTEAFFGQGTRLTVV.

The chain joins TRBV6-1 to TRBJ2-7; D unclear. The length of the CDR3 is 13 residues. V lost 3 bases, J lost 2 bases, and 8 bases lay in between. Germline values: CDR1 MNHNS, CDR2 SASEGT. The CDR3: CASSDQHTYEQYF. The CDR3 DNA reads TGTGCCAGCAGTGATCAACATACCTACGAGCAGTACTTC.

The chain is built from TRBV11-2 and TRBJ2-5; 7 bases agree with TRBD2. The CDR3 sequence is 14 residues long. Germline-derived CDR1 and CDR2 are SGHAT and FQNNGV. V shed 4 bases, J shed 5 bases, and the junction held 7 bases outside the gene matches. The CDR3 is CASSSGGGEETQYF. The CDR3 region has the DNA TGTGCCAGCAGCTCGGGGGGAGGGGAGGAGACCCAGTACTTC.

This clonotype was observed many times. The chain uses TRBV11-2 and TRBJ1-3; maybe TRBD1 (5 bases). Per germline, CDR1 SGHAT and CDR2 FQNNGV. The CDR3 runs 15 residues. Trimming pared 7 bases from V and 2 bases from J, leaving 15 bases between. In DNA, the CDR3 is TGTGCCAGCACATTGGAGGGGTTGGCTGGAAACACCATATATTTT. Translation: CASTLEGLAGNTIYF.

The table lists this clonotype with a few counts. V usage is TRBV29-1 and J usage is TRBJ1-1; 7 nucleotides line up with TRBD1. CDR1 SQVTM and CDR2 ANQGSEA come from the germline V gene. The J segment lost 0 bases and the V segment lost 7 bases, leaving 5 bases of the junction unmatched. CDR3 length: 13 residues. DNA of the CDR3: TGCAGCGGTACGGGACAGCTGAACACTGAAGCTTTCTTT. Protein sequence: CSGTGQLNTEAFF.

This clonotype has more than one count but fewer than ten. V and J are TRBV4-1 and TRBJ1-4; D may be TRBD1 (5 bases). The V gene's germline CDR1 is MGHRA and CDR2 YSYEKL. The CDR3 runs 16 residues. V was clipped by 1 base and J by 4 bases, with 13 bases between them. CDR3 nucleotides: TGCGCCAGCAGCCAAGTCGGTTCAGGGCATAATGAAAAACTGTTTTTT. Translating it yields CASSQVGSGHNEKLFF.

This chain joins TRBV2 and TRBJ2-3; D is possibly TRBD1 or TRBD2 (5 bases each). Germline CDR1 SNHLY, CDR2 FYNNEI. The CDR3 totals 15 residues. The V and J ends lost 10 bases and 2 bases respectively, with 19 bases between them. CDR3 sequence: CATSLGRDITDTQYF. CDR3 in DNA: TGTGCCACAAGCTTGGGACGAGACATCACAGATACGCAGTATTTT.

V and J are TRBV2 and TRBJ2-1; TRBD2 agrees at 8 bases. J lost 14 bases, V lost 4 bases, and 13 bases had no gene match. The CDR3 sequence is 14 residues long. The V gene's germline CDR1 is SNHLY and CDR2 FYNNEI. The CDR3 is CASSGDLRGARKFF. The CDR3 region has the DNA TGTGCCAGCAGTGGCGACTTGCGGGGGGCGAGGAAGTTCTTC.